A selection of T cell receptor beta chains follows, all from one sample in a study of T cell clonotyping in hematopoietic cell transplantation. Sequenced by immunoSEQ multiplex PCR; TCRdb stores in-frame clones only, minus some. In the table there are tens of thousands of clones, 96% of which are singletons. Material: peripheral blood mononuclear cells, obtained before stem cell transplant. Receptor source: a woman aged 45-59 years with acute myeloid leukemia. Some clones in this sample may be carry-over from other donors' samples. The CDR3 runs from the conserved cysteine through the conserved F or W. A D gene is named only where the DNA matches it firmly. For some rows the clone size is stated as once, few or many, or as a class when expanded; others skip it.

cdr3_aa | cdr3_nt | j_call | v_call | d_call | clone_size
CASRPHGTLGRGYTF | TGTGCCAGCAGACCACACGGGACGCTTGGACGTGGCTACACCTTC | TRBJ1-2 | TRBV28 | - | few
CASAGGTVGDIQYF | TGTGCCAGTGCAGGGGGCACCGTTGGGGACATTCAGTACTTC | TRBJ2-4 | TRBV19 | TRBD1 | -
CASSLPLGRRQYEQYF | TGTGCCAGCAGTTTACCCCTTGGCAGGCGTCAGTACGAGCAGTACTTC | TRBJ2-7 | TRBV28 | - | -
CASSLRVSTDTQYF | TGCGCCAGCAGCCTCAGGGTTTCCACAGATACGCAGTATTTT | TRBJ2-3 | TRBV5-1 | - | once
CASSYELAGRETQYF | TGTGCCAGCAGTTATGAGCTAGCGGGTAGAGAGACCCAGTACTTC | TRBJ2-5 | TRBV6-5 | TRBD2 | -
CASSSRGGNSPLHF | TGTGCCAGCAGCTCCCGGGGGGGGAATTCACCCCTCCACTTT | TRBJ1-6 | TRBV7-8 | - | -
CASSIRGRQAYEQYF | TGTGCCAGTAGTATCCGAGGGAGACAGGCCTACGAGCAGTACTTC | TRBJ2-7 | TRBV19 | - | -
CASSEQGQPQHF | TGTGCCAGCAGCGAACAGGGCCAGCCCCAGCATTTT | TRBJ1-5 | TRBV6-6 | - | -
CASSEWANRDTGELFF | TGTGCCAGCAGTGAATGGGCAAACAGGGACACCGGGGAGCTGTTTTTT | TRBJ2-2 | TRBV25-1 | - | -
CASSLVGTNYGYTF | TGTGCCAGCAGCTTAGTAGGGACGAACTATGGCTACACCTTC | TRBJ1-2 | TRBV7-2 | - | -
CASSLDRARSGANVLTF | TGTGCCAGCAGCTTAGACAGGGCGCGATCTGGGGCCAACGTCCTGACTTTC | TRBJ2-6 | TRBV5-4 | TRBD1 | -
CASSDRGGGGDEQFF | TGTGCCAGCAGTGACAGAGGCGGGGGAGGCGATGAGCAGTTCTTC | TRBJ2-1 | TRBV2 | TRBD2 | -
CASSIERSSGNTIYF | TGTGCCAGTAGTATAGAGAGGAGCTCTGGAAACACCATATATTTT | TRBJ1-3 | TRBV19 | - | -
CASSEMGGTEAFF | TGTGCCAGCAGTGAAATGGGGGGCACTGAAGCTTTCTTT | TRBJ1-1 | TRBV6-1 | - | -
CASRKPGQGREKLFF | TGTGCCAGCAGGAAACCGGGACAGGGACGCGAAAAACTGTTTTTT | TRBJ1-4 | TRBV2 | TRBD1 | -
CASSLRGAGANVLTF | TGTGCCAGCAGCTTACGGGGGGCTGGGGCCAACGTCCTGACTTTC | TRBJ2-6 | TRBV11-3 | TRBD2 | once
CASSLMAAMNTEAFF | TGCGCCAGCAGCCTGATGGCGGCCATGAACACTGAAGCTTTCTTT | TRBJ1-1 | TRBV4-1 | - | -
CASSLQGVSNTGELFF | TGCGCCAGCAGCTTGCAGGGGGTCTCGAACACCGGGGAGCTGTTTTTT | TRBJ2-2 | TRBV5-1 | TRBD1 | -
CSVKRGNMDYGYTF | TGCAGCGTAAAAAGGGGGAATATGGACTATGGCTACACCTTC | TRBJ1-2 | TRBV29-1 | - | -
CAWCRDRGYNSPLHF | TGTGCCTGGTGTAGGGACAGGGGATATAATTCACCCCTCCACTTT | TRBJ1-6 | TRBV30 | TRBD1 | -
CAWSGPRDGIYGYTF | TGTGCCTGGAGTGGCCCGCGGGACGGGATCTATGGCTACACCTTC | TRBJ1-2 | TRBV30 | - | few
CASSHLGHELGQPQHF | TGTGCCAGCAGCCATCTCGGACACGAGCTGGGTCAGCCCCAGCATTTT | TRBJ1-5 | TRBV28 | - | -
CASSQTPSGVYEQYF | TGCGCCAGCAGCCAGACGCCTAGCGGGGTCTACGAGCAGTACTTC | TRBJ2-7 | TRBV4-1 | TRBD2 | -
CASSLGESYGYTF | TGCGCCAGCAGCTTGGGGGAAAGCTATGGCTACACCTTC | TRBJ1-2 | TRBV5-1 | - | -
CASSLESVQTQYF | TGTGCCAGCAGCTTAGAGTCCGTCCAGACCCAGTACTTC | TRBJ2-5 | TRBV7-2 | - | -
CASSPGFVSSYNSPLHF | TGTGCCAGCAGCCCGGGTTTTGTGAGCTCCTATAATTCACCCCTCCACTTT | TRBJ1-6 | TRBV9 | - | -
CASSDAGTPNTEAFF | TGTGCCAGCAGTGACGCCGGGACTCCCAACACTGAAGCTTTCTTT | TRBJ1-1 | TRBV6-4 | - | -
CSVGGLEAFF | TGCAGCGTTGGCGGTCTAGAAGCTTTCTTT | TRBJ1-1 | TRBV29-1 | - | -
CASSLVASSYNEQFF | TGTGCCAGCAGCTTAGTTGCTAGCTCCTACAATGAGCAGTTCTTC | TRBJ2-1 | TRBV7-9 | - | -
CASSVSTGGVNEQYF | TGTGCCAGCAGCGTCTCGACAGGGGGTGTAAACGAGCAGTACTTC | TRBJ2-7 | TRBV9 | TRBD1 | -
CASSFLGYEQYF | TGTGCCAGCAGTTTCTTGGGGTACGAGCAGTACTTC | TRBJ2-7 | TRBV6-5 | - | -
CASSQLQGGLIYEQYF | TGTGCCAGCAGCCAGTTACAGGGGGGATTAATCTACGAGCAGTACTTC | TRBJ2-7 | TRBV5-4 | TRBD1 | -
CAWSPPLNTEAFF | TGTGCCTGGAGTCCCCCGCTGAACACTGAAGCTTTCTTT | TRBJ1-1 | TRBV30 | - | -
CASSLYRARTDTQYF | TGTGCCAGCAGCCTATACAGGGCACGCACAGATACGCAGTATTTT | TRBJ2-3 | TRBV11-2 | - | -
CASSPNYGYTF | TGTGCCAGCAGCCCCAACTATGGCTACACCTTC | TRBJ1-2 | TRBV2 | - | -
CAFLAGGKYEQYF | TGTGCCTTTTTAGCGGGGGGGAAGTACGAGCAGTACTTC | TRBJ2-7 | TRBV30 | TRBD2 | -
CASSFQLSYEQYF | TGTGCCAGCAGTTTCCAACTATCCTACGAGCAGTACTTC | TRBJ2-7 | TRBV27 | - | -
CASSLAVAGGRTPLHF | TGTGCCAGCAGCTTAGCGGTGGCAGGGGGCCGGACACCCCTCCACTTT | TRBJ1-6 | TRBV11-1 | TRBD1 | once
CASRDRGEQYF | TGTGCCAGCAGGGACAGGGGCGAGCAGTACTTC | TRBJ2-7 | TRBV28 | TRBD1 | -
CASSISSPSNQPQHF | TGTGCCAGTAGTATCAGTAGTCCGAGCAATCAGCCCCAGCATTTT | TRBJ1-5 | TRBV19 | - | -
CASSIRDRGHYGYTF | TGTGCCAGCAGTATCCGGGACAGGGGGCACTATGGCTACACCTTC | TRBJ1-2 | TRBV28 | TRBD1 | -
CASRELAKGANVLTF | TGTGCCAGCAGAGAGCTAGCGAAAGGGGCCAACGTCCTGACTTTC | TRBJ2-6 | TRBV6-6 | - | -